This record covers a single T cell receptor (beta chain). The antigen remains unidentified. Primers used in a second PCR of roughly 6 to 11 cycles were a sample-barcoded 5' primer and a J-beta primer mix. In TCRdb, the 5' RACE reads were re-called with MiXCR into one record per CDR3 protein. The sample records 500,000 to 550,000 distinct CDR3 sequences, under 30% being singletons. V was cut by 2 bases and J by 6 bases, with 14 bases left in between. The CDR3 covers 14 residues. The germline gives CDR1 LNHNV, CDR2 YYDKDF (reference sequence). The record originates from a study of blood T cells in healthy people across ages. Overall study findings and caveats: Naive and antigen-experienced cells were not separated, limiting conclusive comparison.

These data also featured in a second study, about T cells of mothers and their children.

V usage is TRBV15 and J usage is TRBJ2-7; D may be TRBD2 (5 bases). Sequenced material: blood. This TCR was sampled from a boy younger than 18 in good health. The CDR3 spells CATSRRRDGGEQYF. The CDR3 region has the DNA TGTGCCACCAGCAGACGTCGGGATGGCGGCGAGCAGTACTTC. Drawing the rest from reference TRBV15 and TRBJ2-7, the complete variable domain is DAMVIQNPRYQVTQFGKPVTLSCSQTLNHNVMYWYQQKSSQAPKLLFHYYDKDFNNEADTPDNFQSRRPNTSFCFLDIRSPGLGDTAMYLCATSRRRDGGEQYFGPGTRLTVT.